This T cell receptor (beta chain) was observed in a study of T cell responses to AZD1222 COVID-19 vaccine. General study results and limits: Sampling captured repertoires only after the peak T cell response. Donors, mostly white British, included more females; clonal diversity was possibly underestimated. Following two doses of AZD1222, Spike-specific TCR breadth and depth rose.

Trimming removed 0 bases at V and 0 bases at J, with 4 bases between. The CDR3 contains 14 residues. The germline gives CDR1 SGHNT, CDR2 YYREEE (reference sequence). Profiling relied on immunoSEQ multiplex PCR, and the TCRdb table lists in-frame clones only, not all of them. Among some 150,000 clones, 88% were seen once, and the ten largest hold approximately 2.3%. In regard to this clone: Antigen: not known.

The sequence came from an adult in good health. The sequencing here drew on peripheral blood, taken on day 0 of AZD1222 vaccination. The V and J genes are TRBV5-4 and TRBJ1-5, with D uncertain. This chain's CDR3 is CASSLGGSNQPQHF. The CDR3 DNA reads TGTGCCAGCAGCTTGGGAGGTAGCAATCAGCCCCAGCATTTT.